A selection of T cell receptor beta chains follows, all from one sample in a study of T-cell reconstitution after alpha-beta-depleted transplantation in children. TCRdb re-called the PCR reads with MiXCR, one entry per CDR3 protein. The sample contains fewer than 350,000 distinct CDR3 sequences, about a tenth of which appear only once. Here the sequenced sample was PBMCs, taken before TCRalphabeta/CD19-depleted stem cell transplant. The source is a boy younger than two with acute myeloid leukemia, due to receive a stem cell transplant. The CDR3 runs from the conserved cysteine through the conserved F or W. Each record gives: V gene, CDR3 length, D gene, clone size, J gene, CDR3 DNA, CDR3 protein. A D gene is named only where the DNA matches it firmly. A row's size may be missing; if present it is once, few, many or a size class.

v_gene: TRBV20-1
len: 18
d_gene: TRBD2
abundance: many
j_gene: TRBJ2-3
CDR3nt: TGCAGTGCTAGAGACTTCGGTGGTTCTAGCGGGAGCACAGATACGCAGTATTTT
CDR3aa: CSARDFGGSSGSTDTQYF

v_gene: TRBV10-3
len: 15
d_gene: TRBD1
abundance: many
j_gene: TRBJ1-5
CDR3nt: TGTGCCATCAGCTCCGGACAGGGTAACAATCAGCCCCAGCATTTT
CDR3aa: CAISSGQGNNQPQHF

v_gene: TRBV2
len: 15
d_gene: -
abundance: -
j_gene: TRBJ1-4
CDR3nt: TGTGCCAGCAGTGATCAGGGTGCAACTAATGAAAAACTGTTTTTT
CDR3aa: CASSDQGATNEKLFF

v_gene: TRBV20-1
len: 14
d_gene: TRBD2
abundance: many
j_gene: TRBJ2-1
CDR3nt: TGCAGTGCTAAGGCCGGGACTAGCTCAAATGAGCAGTTCTTC
CDR3aa: CSAKAGTSSNEQFF

v_gene: TRBV5-3
len: 13
d_gene: -
abundance: -
j_gene: TRBJ2-5
CDR3nt: TGTGCCATGAGCTCTGGACTCCCAGGGACCCAGTACTTC
CDR3aa: CAMSSGLPGTQYF

v_gene: TRBV5-1
len: 13
d_gene: -
abundance: many
j_gene: TRBJ2-1
CDR3nt: TGCGCCAGCAGCCTCCCGGAGGACAATGAGCAGTTCTTC
CDR3aa: CASSLPEDNEQFF

v_gene: TRBV5-1
len: 17
d_gene: TRBD2
abundance: many
j_gene: TRBJ2-1
CDR3nt: TGCGCCAGCAGCTTGATCCGGGGGATAGCGGGAGGTCATGAGCAGTTCTTC
CDR3aa: CASSLIRGIAGGHEQFF

v_gene: TRBV10-2
len: 16
d_gene: TRBD1
abundance: many
j_gene: TRBJ2-2
CDR3nt: TGCGCCAGCAGTGTGGGGGACAGGGAGGACACCGGGGAGCTGTTTTTT
CDR3aa: CASSVGDREDTGELFF

v_gene: TRBV24-1
len: 14
d_gene: -
abundance: many
j_gene: TRBJ2-3
CDR3nt: TGTGCCACCAGTGAGATATCCGCCGGAGCGGTGCAGTATTTT
CDR3aa: CATSEISAGAVQYF

v_gene: TRBV18
len: 12
d_gene: -
abundance: many
j_gene: TRBJ1-2
CDR3nt: TGTGCCAGCTCATTGGCGACCTATGGCTACACCTTC
CDR3aa: CASSLATYGYTF

v_gene: TRBV7-3
len: 13
d_gene: -
abundance: many
j_gene: TRBJ1-1
CDR3nt: TGTGCCAGCAGTCTAACACTGAACACTGAAGCTTTCTTT
CDR3aa: CASSLTLNTEAFF

v_gene: TRBV20-1
len: 14
d_gene: TRBD1
abundance: many
j_gene: TRBJ2-7
CDR3nt: TGCATTCCCCAGGACAGGGGGCGAACCTACGAGCAGTACTTC
CDR3aa: CIPQDRGRTYEQYF

v_gene: TRBV5-1
len: 15
d_gene: -
abundance: many
j_gene: TRBJ2-2
CDR3nt: TGCGCCAGCATAGGGGCCAGGTCGAACACCGGGGAGCTGTTTTTT
CDR3aa: CASIGARSNTGELFF

v_gene: TRBV5-1
len: 20
d_gene: TRBD2
abundance: many
j_gene: TRBJ2-2
CDR3nt: TGCGCCAGCAGCTTGGTCGGGGGACTAGCGGGAGGTTCGAACACCGGGGAGCTGTTTTTT
CDR3aa: CASSLVGGLAGGSNTGELFF

v_gene: TRBV28
len: 13
d_gene: -
abundance: many
j_gene: TRBJ2-3
CDR3nt: TGTGCCTTGGGAGAAGCAGGGACAGATACGCAGTATTTT
CDR3aa: CALGEAGTDTQYF

v_gene: TRBV20-1
len: 13
d_gene: -
abundance: -
j_gene: TRBJ2-5
CDR3nt: TGCAGTGCTAGGCGGGACCGTCGAGAGACCCAGTACTTC
CDR3aa: CSARRDRRETQYF

v_gene: TRBV20-1
len: 15
d_gene: -
abundance: few
j_gene: TRBJ2-5
CDR3nt: TGCAGTGCTAGAGATTTGGGCCGTTTCCAAGAGACCCAGTACTTC
CDR3aa: CSARDLGRFQETQYF